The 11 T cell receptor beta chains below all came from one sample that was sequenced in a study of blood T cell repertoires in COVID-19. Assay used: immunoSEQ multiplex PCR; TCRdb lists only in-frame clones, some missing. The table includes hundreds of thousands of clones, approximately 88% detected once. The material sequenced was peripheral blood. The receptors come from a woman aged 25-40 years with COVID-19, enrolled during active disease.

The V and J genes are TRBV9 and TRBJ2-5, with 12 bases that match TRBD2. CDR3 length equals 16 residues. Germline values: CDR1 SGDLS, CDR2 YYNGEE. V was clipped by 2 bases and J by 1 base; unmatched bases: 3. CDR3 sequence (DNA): TGTGCCAGCAGCGTCAGGACTAGCGGGGCCCAAGAGACCCAGTACTTC. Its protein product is CASSVRTSGAQETQYF.

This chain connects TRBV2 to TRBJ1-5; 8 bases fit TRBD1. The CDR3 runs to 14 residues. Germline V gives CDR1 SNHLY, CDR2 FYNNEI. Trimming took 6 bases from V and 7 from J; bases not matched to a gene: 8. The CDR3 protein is CASRGSTGAQPQHF. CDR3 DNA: TGTGCCAGCAGAGGTTCGACAGGGGCCCAGCCCCAGCATTTT. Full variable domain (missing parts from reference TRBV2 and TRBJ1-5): EPEVTQTPSHQVTQMGQEVILRCVPISNHLYFYWYRQILGQKVEFLVSFYNNEISEKSEIFDDQFSVERPDGSNFTLKIRSTKLEDSAMYFCASRGSTGAQPQHFGDGTRLSIL.

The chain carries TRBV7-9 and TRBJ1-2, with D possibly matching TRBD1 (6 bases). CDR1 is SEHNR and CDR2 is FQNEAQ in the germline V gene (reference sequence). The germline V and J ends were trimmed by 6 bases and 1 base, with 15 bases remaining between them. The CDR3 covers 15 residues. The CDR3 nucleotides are TGTGCCAGCAGTCCCCGACAGGAAGTTAACTATGGCTACACCTTC. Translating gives CASSPRQEVNYGYTF.

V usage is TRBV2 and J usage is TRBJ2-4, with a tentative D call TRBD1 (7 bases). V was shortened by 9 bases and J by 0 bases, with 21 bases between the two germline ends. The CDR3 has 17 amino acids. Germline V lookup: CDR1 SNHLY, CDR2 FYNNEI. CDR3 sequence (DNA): TGTGCCAGTAAGACAGGGATATCGGGGGTAGCCAAAAACATTCAGTACTTC. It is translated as CASKTGISGVAKNIQYF.

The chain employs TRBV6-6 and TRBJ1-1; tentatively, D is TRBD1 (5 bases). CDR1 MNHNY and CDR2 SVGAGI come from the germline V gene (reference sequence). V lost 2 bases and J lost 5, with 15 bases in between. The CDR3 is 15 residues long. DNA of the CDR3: TGTGCCAGCAGTTACATTCCGACACGGACAACTGAAGCTTTCTTT. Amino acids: CASSYIPTRTTEAFF.

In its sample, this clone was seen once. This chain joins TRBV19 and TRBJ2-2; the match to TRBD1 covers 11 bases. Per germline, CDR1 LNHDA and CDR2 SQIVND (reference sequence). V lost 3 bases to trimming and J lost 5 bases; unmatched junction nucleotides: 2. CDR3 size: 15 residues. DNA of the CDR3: TGTGCCAGTAGTATGGACAGGGGGCGAACCGGGGAGCTGTTTTTT. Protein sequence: CASSMDRGRTGELFF.

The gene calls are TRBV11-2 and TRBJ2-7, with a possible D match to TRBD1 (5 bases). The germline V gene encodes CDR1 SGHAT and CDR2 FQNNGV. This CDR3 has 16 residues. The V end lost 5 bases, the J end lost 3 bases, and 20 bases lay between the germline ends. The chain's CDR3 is CASSPYIWLRGYEQYF. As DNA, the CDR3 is TGTGCCAGCAGCCCCTATATATGGCTAAGGGGCTACGAGCAGTACTTC.

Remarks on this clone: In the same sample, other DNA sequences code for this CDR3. The CDR3, as DNA: TGTGCCAGCAGCTTAGGGACAGCCCAAGAGACCCAGTACTTC. This gives the protein CASSLGTAQETQYF. The chain couples TRBV7-9 to TRBJ2-5, with a tentative D call TRBD1 (6 bases). This CDR3 has 14 residues. Germline V lookup: CDR1 SEHNR, CDR2 FQNEAQ (reference sequence). V was trimmed by 1 base and J by 1 base, leaving 7 bases between them.

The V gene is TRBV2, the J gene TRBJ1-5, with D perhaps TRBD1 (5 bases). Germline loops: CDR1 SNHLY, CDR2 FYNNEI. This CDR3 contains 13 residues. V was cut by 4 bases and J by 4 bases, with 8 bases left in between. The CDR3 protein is CASSGAGNQPQHF. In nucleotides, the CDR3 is TGTGCCAGCAGTGGGGCAGGGAATCAGCCCCAGCATTTT.

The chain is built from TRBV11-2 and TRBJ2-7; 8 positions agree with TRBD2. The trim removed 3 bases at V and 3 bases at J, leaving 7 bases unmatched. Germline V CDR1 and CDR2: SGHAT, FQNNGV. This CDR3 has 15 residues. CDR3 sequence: CASSLYFTSGYEQYF. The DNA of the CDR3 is TGTGCCAGCAGCTTGTATTTCACTAGCGGCTACGAGCAGTACTTC.

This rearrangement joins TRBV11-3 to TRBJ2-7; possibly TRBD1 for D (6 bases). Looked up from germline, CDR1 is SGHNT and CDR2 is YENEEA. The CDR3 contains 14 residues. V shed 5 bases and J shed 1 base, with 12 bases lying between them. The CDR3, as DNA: TGTGCCAGCAGCCCGCAGGGGCGGTCCTACGAGCAGTACGTC. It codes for CASSPQGRSYEQYV.